This TCR beta chain was documented in a study of T cell responses to AZD1222 COVID-19 vaccine listed by TCRdb under 2021. As for the study more broadly: AZD1222 recipients whose second dose came at about 4 weeks and those whose second dose came at about 12 weeks were combined into one group, since spike-specific TCR depth and breadth did not differ between the two schedules. A total of 233 trial participants underwent TCR sequencing, of whom about 210 had received two doses of AZD1222 and 26 had received two doses of the MenACWY control vaccine. Enrollment into the trials was organized by age into subgroups of 18-55, 56-69 and 70-plus years, and those subgroups contained roughly 140, 27 and 60 TCR-sequenced participants, respectively. What the research found in general, with its limitations: Reportedly, almost half of the unique spike-specific TCRs recognized epitopes lying outside the regions that are mutated in the B.1.351 and B.1.1.7 variants. In the small 56-69-year group, the increase in depth fell short of significance, most likely because of low power. Participants were mostly white British, with more females than males. The authors suggested clonal diversity may have been underestimated. Because no day 14 peak-response samples were available, the repertoires could be characterized only after the peak T cell response. Conclusions about previously exposed vaccinees are limited, since just 5 or 6 AZD1222 recipients were seropositive for SARS-CoV-2 at baseline. CD4 TCRs associated with the vaccine covered the entire spike protein, and the dominant responses were in regions 160-218 and 743-854. A significant rise in spike-specific TCR breadth and depth was observed after two AZD1222 doses relative to day 0 and relative to MenACWY recipients.

Regarding this clone: Its cognate antigen has yet to be identified. Per-nucleotide qualities are absent, and no much larger clonotype sits a single base away.

The time point label corresponds to: baseline before first vaccination. Vaccinee samples were obtained from the UK trials COV001 and COV002, which included a single-blind randomized controlled phase 2/3 trial of AZD1222 (ChAdOx1 nCoV-19) in healthy adults. Trial participant PBMC samples were collected at day 0 and day 28 after the second dose for TCRbeta chain sequencing. V loses 6 bases of germline sequence and J loses 2 bases, and the interval between the two ends is 13 bases. The germline V gene encodes CDR1 MNHEY and CDR2 SVGAGI. The CDR3 has 14 amino acids, counting the end cysteine and phenylalanine. Just the 42-base CDR3 DNA is kept, in frame starting at base 1. The CDR3 regions of human TCRbeta chains were analyzed by immunosequencing. Turning to the authors' computational methods: TCRs in the repertoires were matched against a reference library of SARS-CoV-2-specific TCRs that had been generated with the MIRA antigen-specificity platform. Breadth was defined as the fraction of unique TCRs that were SARS-CoV-2-associated, and depth was defined as the fraction of total T cells that were SARS-CoV-2-associated. Using the MIRA data, each spike-specific TCR was assigned both to the spike region to which the TCR was reactive and to a CD4 or CD8 class. Log10-transformed breadth and depth values were compared by one-way ANOVA with Sidak's multiple comparisons tests. As stored in TCRdb, this immuneACCESS dataset retains in-frame rearrangements with V and J assigned. A fraction of the clones does not appear; measured against another copy, unresolved V genes explain less than half of the discrepancy, and the remainder lacks a known reason. V, J and clone size are those of that table, while D and trimming were read from the DNA. The sample data list 150,000 to 200,000 clones, and just under 90% of these were observed just once. Clones ranked in the top ten supply roughly 6% of the sample.

The rearrangement combines TRBV6-5 with TRBJ1-2, and possibly TRBD1, on 5 matching bases. The sequence derives from an adult in good health. The input for sequencing was peripheral blood, taken on day 0 of AZD1222 vaccination. The CDR3 protein sequence reads: CASRDLTANYGYTF. At the DNA level, the sequence is TGTGCCAGCAGGGACCTGACAGCAAACTATGGCTACACCTTC.